One T cell receptor (beta chain) is described in this entry. These data belong to a study of blood T cell repertoires in COVID-19. For the study at large: From the United States, Italy and Spain came samples of acute and convalescent COVID-19. The analysed material was cDNA or gDNA that came from T cells, B-cell-depleted T cells, or PBMCs.

Patients at the Seattle site were enrolled during active infection and followed longitudinally. The table came from immunoSEQ multiplex PCR; TCRdb's copy has only in-frame clones and leaves some out. The sample yields 270,000 or so clones, roughly 89% seen once. The trim removed 4 bases at V and 8 bases at J, leaving 6 bases unmatched. Germline values: CDR1 SGHRS, CDR2 YFSETQ. This CDR3 has 13 amino acids. The sequence was collected from an older woman with COVID-19, enrolled during active disease. The specimen was peripheral blood. V and J are TRBV5-1 and TRBJ1-1, with 9 bases fitting TRBD1. The CDR3 region is CASSTDRGMEAFF. CDR3 in DNA: TGCGCCAGCAGCACCGACAGGGGGATGGAAGCTTTCTTT.